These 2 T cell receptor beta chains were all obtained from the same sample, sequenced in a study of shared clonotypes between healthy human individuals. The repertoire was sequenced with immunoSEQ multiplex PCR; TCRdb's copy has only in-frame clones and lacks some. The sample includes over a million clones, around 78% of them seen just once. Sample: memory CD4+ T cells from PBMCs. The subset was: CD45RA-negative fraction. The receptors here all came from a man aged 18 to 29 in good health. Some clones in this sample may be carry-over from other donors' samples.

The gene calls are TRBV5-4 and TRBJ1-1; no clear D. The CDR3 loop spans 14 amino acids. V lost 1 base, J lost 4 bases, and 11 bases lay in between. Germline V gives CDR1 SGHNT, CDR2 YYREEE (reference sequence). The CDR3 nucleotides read TGTGCCAGCAGCTTGTCTCCTTTGGTCACTGAAGCTTTCTTT. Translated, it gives CASSLSPLVTEAFF.

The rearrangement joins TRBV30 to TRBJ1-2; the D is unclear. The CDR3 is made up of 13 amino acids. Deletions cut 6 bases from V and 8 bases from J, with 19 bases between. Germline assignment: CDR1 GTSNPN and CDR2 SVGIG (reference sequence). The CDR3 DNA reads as TGTGCCTGCCCTTCATGGGCAGAAATCGGCTACACCTTC. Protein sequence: CACPSWAEIGYTF. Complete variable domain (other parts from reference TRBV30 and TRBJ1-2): SQTIHQWPATLVQPVGSPLSLECTVEGTSNPNLYWYRQAAGRGLQLLFYSVGIGQISSEVPQNLSASRPQDRQFILSSKKLLLSDSGFYLCACPSWAEIGYTFGSGTRLTVV.